The T cell receptor (beta chain) described here comes from a study of blood T cell repertoires in COVID-19. Study at large: Specimens from acute and convalescent COVID-19 originated in the United States, Italy and Spain. Sources were T cells, B-cell-depleted T cells, or PBMCs; the material itself was cDNA or gDNA.

In the authors' methods: From reference gene primer amplification, estimates of nucleated cell counts were derived. The table came from immunoSEQ multiplex PCR; TCRdb's copy has only in-frame clones and leaves some out. V, J and clone size are taken as reported in that table, and D and trimming were inferred from the DNA itself. The table records about 400,000 clones, around 89% of them present only once. The sequenced material came from peripheral blood. This clonotype was obtained from a man aged 40-55 years with acute or convalescent COVID-19.

This CDR3 is CASRVGLAGVREQYF. The CDR3 nucleotides are TGTGCCAGCAGGGTCGGACTAGCGGGAGTAAGGGAGCAGTACTTC. The chain carries TRBV6-5 and TRBJ2-7; 13 bases align to TRBD2. The germline V gene encodes CDR1 MNHEY and CDR2 SVGAGI. The J segment lost 7 bases and the V segment lost 6 bases, leaving 9 bases of the junction unmatched. The CDR3 covers 15 residues.